What follows are 25 T cell receptor beta chains derived from one specimen sequenced in a study of cytomegalovirus exposure and HLA in healthy donors. The study ran its PCR with 60 Vbeta and 13 Jbeta primers. The protocol was immunoSEQ multiplex PCR, while the TCRdb copy is restricted to in-frame clones and leaves out a portion. The table lists 150,000 to 200,000 clones, roughly 82% of them singletons. Sequencing was performed on PBMCs. The receptors were sampled from a woman between 45 and 60 years old in good health and CMV-seronegative.

J is TRBJ2-5 and V is TRBV11-1, with D hard to call. Germline V CDR1 and CDR2: SGHAT, FQDESV (reference sequence). Trimming removed 4 bases at V and 6 bases at J, with 24 bases between. The CDR3 loop spans 17 amino acids. Written as DNA, the CDR3 is TGTGCCAGCAGCTCGCCGCGCGGTTACCTCGGTGTGAAGACCCAGTACTTC. It yields the protein CASSSPRGYLGVKTQYF.

The chain couples TRBV25-1 to TRBJ2-1; the match to TRBD2 covers 7 bases. Germline lookup yields CDR1 MGHDK and CDR2 SYGVNS. The CDR3 is 18 amino acids. V lost 1 base, J lost 9 bases, and 18 bases stayed unmatched. The CDR3 DNA reads as TGTGCCAGCAGTGAATCTCGGCATGTTCCGGGGAGGGCCTCTGAGCAGTTCTTC. Its translation: CASSESRHVPGRASEQFF.

The rearrangement links TRBV30 to TRBJ1-3; 7 nucleotides agree with TRBD1. The V gene's germline CDR1 is GTSNPN and CDR2 SVGIG (reference sequence). This CDR3 has 15 residues. V lost 1 base, J lost 0 bases, and 3 bases stayed unmatched. CDR3 DNA: TGTGCCTGGAGTGCGGGACAGAGCTCTGGAAACACCATATATTTT. Its translation: CAWSAGQSSGNTIYF.

The J gene is TRBJ1-2, the V gene TRBV5-1; a possible D gene is TRBD1 (6 bases). The CDR3 length is 17 residues. The ends were cut back, 2 bases at V and 2 bases at J, with 19 bases in the middle. Germline V gives CDR1 SGHRS, CDR2 YFSETQ. The CDR3 sequence is CASSLLTSGDYNYGYTF. The CDR3 region has the DNA TGCGCCAGCAGCTTATTAACCTCAGGGGATTACAACTATGGCTACACCTTC. Full variable domain (remainder filled in from reference TRBV5-1 and TRBJ1-2): KAGVTQTPRYLIKTRGQQVTLSCSPISGHRSVSWYQQTPGQGLQFLFEYFSETQRNKGNFPGRFSGRQFSNSRSEMNVSTLELGDSALYLCASSLLTSGDYNYGYTFGSGTRLTVV.

This chain links TRBV15 with TRBJ1-2; perhaps TRBD1 as D (5 bases). The length of the CDR3 is 13 residues. The V gene lost 2 bases and the J gene lost 7 bases, with 11 bases spanning the gap. Germline V lookup: CDR1 LNHNV, CDR2 YYDKDF (reference sequence). The CDR3 region is CATSRTRQTGYTF. The CDR3, as DNA: TGTGCCACCAGCAGAACGAGACAGACTGGCTACACCTTC.

V gene TRBV5-1 combines with J gene TRBJ2-1, with D perhaps matching TRBD2 (6 bases). V was shortened by 8 bases and J by 6 bases, with 12 bases between the two germline ends. CDR3 size: 12 residues. Germline CDR1 SGHRS, CDR2 YFSETQ. In nucleotides, the CDR3 is TGCGCCAGTCGTCAGGAGGGCAATGAGCAGTTCTTC. Translated: CASRQEGNEQFF.

This chain links TRBV28 with TRBJ1-2; D not resolved. Germline V gene data show CDR1 as MDHEN and CDR2 as SYDVKM. The CDR3 spans 14 residues. Trimming stripped 5 bases from V and 7 bases from J, with 17 bases between. The CDR3: CASSVPGWSFGYTF. The CDR3 DNA reads as TGTGCCAGCAGTGTCCCGGGATGGAGTTTTGGCTACACCTTC.

The chain carries TRBV10-2 and TRBJ2-1; D ambiguous. This CDR3 region has 15 residues. Germline V gives CDR1 WSHSY, CDR2 SAAADI. Between the trimmed V and J ends, which lost 5 bases and 0 bases, there was a span of 11 bases. The CDR3 loop is CASSSGLSSYNEQFF. As DNA, the CDR3 is TGCGCCAGCAGTTCGGGTTTAAGCTCCTACAATGAGCAGTTCTTC.

V and J are TRBV10-1 and TRBJ2-7, with 7 bases that match TRBD1. The length of the CDR3 is 15 residues. J gave up 0 bases and V 2 bases, and 4 bases lay outside the gene matches. CDR1 and CDR2 from the germline V gene are WNHNN and SYGVQD (reference sequence). The DNA of the CDR3 is TGCGCCAGCAGTGAGCAGGGGACAGCCTCCTACGAGCAGTACTTC. Amino acids: CASSEQGTASYEQYF.

V gene TRBV28 combines with J gene TRBJ2-7; D is unclear. Germline assignment: CDR1 MDHEN and CDR2 SYDVKM. The germline V and J ends were trimmed by 2 bases and 5 bases, with 16 bases remaining between them. The CDR3 has 15 residues. As DNA, the CDR3 is TGTGCCAGCAGTTTAGTTAGTAAGTCCCGCGACGAGCAGTACTTC. Residues: CASSLVSKSRDEQYF.

The chain has TRBV28 and TRBJ2-7, with 10 bases that match TRBD2. Germline V gene lookup returns CDR1 MDHEN and CDR2 SYDVKM. The CDR3 runs 15 residues. Trimming took 7 bases from V and 0 from J; bases not matched to a gene: 6. CDR3 in amino acids: CASISPSGSSYEQYF. The CDR3 nucleotides are TGTGCCAGCATCTCTCCTAGCGGGAGCTCCTACGAGCAGTACTTC.

The V gene is TRBV7-9, the J gene TRBJ2-3; the D is unclear. Germline loops: CDR1 SEHNR, CDR2 FQNEAQ (reference sequence). This CDR3 spans 13 amino acids. Deletions cut 6 bases from V and 4 bases from J, with 11 bases between. This CDR3 reads CASSLPFPDTQYF. The DNA for the CDR3 is TGTGCCAGCAGTTTACCTTTCCCAGATACGCAGTATTTT. The full variable domain, with the rest looked up from reference TRBV7-9 and TRBJ2-3, is DTGVSQNPRHKITKRGQNVTFRCDPISEHNRLYWYRQTLGQGPEFLTYFQNEAQLEKSRLLSDRFSAERPKGSFSTLEIQRTEQGDSAMYLCASSLPFPDTQYFGPGTRLTVL.

This chain links TRBV4-1 with TRBJ1-4; D is perhaps TRBD1 (5 bases). V was shortened by 4 bases and J by 8 bases, with 20 bases between the two germline ends. This CDR3 has 16 amino acids. Germline CDR1 MGHRA, CDR2 YSYEKL. The CDR3: CASSPPALRGREKLFF. CDR3 nucleotide sequence: TGCGCCAGCAGCCCCCCGGCTCTTCGGGGGAGGGAAAAACTGTTTTTT.

This clone came up once. The chain uses TRBV5-1 and TRBJ2-7, with 9 bases matching TRBD1. This CDR3 contains 16 residues. Per the germline V gene, CDR1 is SGHRS and CDR2 is YFSETQ. The J segment lost 1 base and the V segment lost 4 bases, leaving 9 bases of the junction unmatched. The DNA of the CDR3 is TGCGCCAGCAGCCAACTCCCGGGACAGGGTTCCTACGAGCAGTACTTC. Its protein is CASSQLPGQGSYEQYF. The full variable domain, with the rest looked up from reference TRBV5-1 and TRBJ2-7, is KAGVTQTPRYLIKTRGQQVTLSCSPISGHRSVSWYQQTPGQGLQFLFEYFSETQRNKGNFPGRFSGRQFSNSRSEMNVSTLELGDSALYLCASSQLPGQGSYEQYFGPGTRLTVT.

This clone was seen just once. The chain is built from TRBV5-1 and TRBJ1-2; TRBD1 aligns across 9 bases. J lost 8 bases, V lost 7 bases, and 18 bases had no gene match. Per germline, CDR1 SGHRS and CDR2 YFSETQ. This CDR3 comprises 16 residues. The CDR3 sequence is CASGPRTSGTGKGYTF. The DNA of the CDR3 is TGCGCCAGCGGACCAAGAACCTCCGGGACAGGGAAGGGCTACACCTTC.

The chain carries TRBV5-6 and TRBJ2-5; D is possibly TRBD1 (7 bases). Germline V gene sequence: CDR1 SGHDT, CDR2 YYEEEE. CDR3 length: 14 residues. Trimming took 3 bases from V and 8 from J, leaving 17 bases between them. The CDR3 here is CASSWGDSRATQYF. CDR3 sequence (DNA): TGTGCCAGCAGCTGGGGGGACAGTAGAGCAACCCAGTACTTC.

The chain carries TRBV11-2 and TRBJ1-5; D is possibly TRBD1 (5 bases). There are 19 residues in the CDR3. V lost 5 bases and J lost 0, with 23 bases in between. Looked up from germline, CDR1 is SGHAT and CDR2 is FQNNGV. CDR3 protein: CASSHPGDPGPSSNQPQHF. CDR3 sequence (DNA): TGTGCCAGCAGCCACCCGGGGGACCCGGGACCCAGTAGCAATCAGCCCCAGCATTTT.

The rearrangement uses TRBV15 and TRBJ2-7; D may be TRBD2 (5 bases). Trimming pared 0 bases from V and 7 bases from J, leaving 16 bases between. Germline V gene data show CDR1 as LNHNV and CDR2 as YYDKDF (reference sequence). The CDR3 has 15 residues. The CDR3 protein is CATSRDRLGSGEQYF. The DNA of the CDR3 is TGTGCCACCAGCAGAGATCGGCTGGGAAGCGGAGAGCAGTACTTC. Full variable domain (outside the CDR3, taken from reference TRBV15 and TRBJ2-7): DAMVIQNPRYQVTQFGKPVTLSCSQTLNHNVMYWYQQKSSQAPKLLFHYYDKDFNNEADTPDNFQSRRPNTSFCFLDIRSPGLGDTAMYLCATSRDRLGSGEQYFGPGTRLTVT.

The chain employs TRBV28 and TRBJ2-1, with TRBD2 identical over 7 bases. The CDR3 has 13 amino acids. The V and J ends lost 4 bases and 9 bases, in that order; junction bases with no gene match: 6. Germline V CDR1 and CDR2: MDHEN, SYDVKM. The CDR3 DNA follows: TGTGCCAGCAGTTCCGGACTAGGTGGTGAGCAGTTCTTC. This gives the protein CASSSGLGGEQFF. Filled out from reference TRBV28 and TRBJ2-1, the complete variable domain reads DVKVTQSSRYLVKRTGEKVFLECVQDMDHENMFWYRQDPGLGLRLIYFSYDVKMKEKGDIPEGYSVSREKKERFSLILESASTNQTSMYLCASSSGLGGEQFFGPGTRLTVL.

J is TRBJ1-2 and V is TRBV19; TRBD1 might be the D (5 bases). Germline assignment: CDR1 LNHDA and CDR2 SQIVND (reference sequence). The CDR3 is made up of 14 amino acids. Trimming stripped 2 bases from V and 8 bases from J, with 15 bases between. CDR3 in DNA: TGTGCCAGTAGTATAAGTCCGCCAGGGATAGGCTACACCTTC. Its translation: CASSISPPGIGYTF.

This chain joins TRBV19 and TRBJ1-1, with 8 positions matching TRBD1. Germline V gene lookup returns CDR1 LNHDA and CDR2 SQIVND (reference sequence). This CDR3 is 14 amino acids long. V shed 8 bases and J 8 bases; nucleotides not matched to a gene: 13. The CDR3 reads CASVSLFRDREAFF. In DNA, the CDR3 is TGTGCCAGTGTTTCTCTGTTTAGGGACAGGGAAGCTTTCTTT.

The rearrangement uses TRBV18 and TRBJ1-1; no definite D call. The germline CDR1 and CDR2 sequences are KGHSH and LQKENI. The CDR3 loop spans 15 amino acids. The V end was cut by 5 bases, the J end by 1 base, with 14 bases between. The chain's CDR3 is CASSDLTAGNTEAFF. The CDR3 region has the DNA TGTGCCAGCTCAGATCTCACGGCGGGGAACACTGAAGCTTTCTTT.

This clone was counted only a few times. This rearrangement joins TRBV7-9 to TRBJ2-3; 13 bases are a match to TRBD2. This CDR3 has 18 amino acids. Germline trimming cut 3 bases from V and 2 bases from J; bases unmatched to any gene: 8. Per the germline V gene, CDR1 is SEHNR and CDR2 is FQNEAQ (reference sequence). Here the CDR3 DNA reads TGTGCCAGCAGCTTTCTACGGACTAGCGGGGGTTTCACAGATACGCAGTATTTT. The encoded protein is CASSFLRTSGGFTDTQYF.

This clone was detected once. The chain joins TRBV13 to TRBJ2-5; 8 bases are shared with TRBD2. The CDR3 is made up of 15 amino acids. Germline assignment: CDR1 PRHDT and CDR2 FYEKMQ (reference sequence). The junction had 7 bases not matched to a gene; V was cut back by 5 bases and J by 2 bases. CDR3 sequence (DNA): TGTGCCAGCAGCCCGATAGCGGGACCTCAAGAGACCCAGTACTTC. This translates into CASSPIAGPQETQYF.

J is TRBJ1-2 and V is TRBV6-5; perhaps TRBD1 as D (6 bases). Germline-derived CDR1 and CDR2 are MNHEY and SVGAGI. The ends were cut back, 2 bases at V and 2 bases at J, with 9 bases in the middle. This CDR3 has 14 residues. For the CDR3, the DNA is TGTGCCAGCAGTTACGGGGGCAGAAACTATGGCTACACCTTC. This gives the protein CASSYGGRNYGYTF.